These 5 T cell receptor beta chains originate from one sample sequenced in a study of tissue T cells after allogeneic stem cell transplantation. The method was immunoSEQ multiplex PCR; TCRdb's version includes in-frame clones alone and lacks a portion of them. The top ten hold less than 0.8% of the sample, which has 20,000 to 25,000 clones, roughly 72% seen once. Sequenced input: spleen. These receptors originate from a female BALB/c mouse in good health. This line is of MHC haplotype H2-d.

Comments on this clone: Mouse gene names and germline throughout. The read ends 1 residue shy of where the CDR3 ends; the end is completed using the germline J gene. The chain links TRBV13-2 to TRBJ2-5; TRBD1 or TRBD2 may be the D gene (5 bases each). Trimming left V 2 bases short and J 2 bases short, with 6 bases between. This CDR3 comprises 13 residues. The germline CDR1 and CDR2 sequences are NNHNN and SYGAGS (reference sequence). The CDR3 region is CASGEGAQDTQYF. CDR3 bases read: TGTGCCAGCGGTGAAGGGGCCCAAGACACCCAGTAC.

Concerning this clone: Germline and genes: mouse. The read comes to an end 1 residue before the CDR3 does, leaving the germline J gene to fill in the end. Distinct nucleotide sequences in the sample also encode this CDR3. This chain joins TRBV5 and TRBJ2-4; the D gene is possibly TRBD2 (5 bases). The V gene lost 1 base and the J gene lost 1 base, with 6 bases spanning the gap. The germline gives CDR1 LGHNA, CDR2 YNLKQL (reference sequence). The length of the CDR3 is 14 residues. CDR3 DNA (partial): TGTGCCAGCAGCCAAGTTGGGGGTCAAAACACCTTGTAC. It translates to CASSQVGGQNTLY. The entire CDR3 sequence reads CASSQVGGQNTLYF.

A remark on this clone: Gene names are mouse gene names. The read terminates 1 residue before the CDR3 end, so the remaining end is supplied by the germline J gene. This chain links TRBV4 with TRBJ2-4; D ambiguous. The CDR3 consists of 13 residues. In germline, CDR1 is LGHDT, CDR2 YNNKQL (reference sequence). Trimming removed 4 bases from V and 0 bases from J, with 5 bases in between. Partial CDR3 DNA: TGTGCCAGCAGCTTGACTAGTCAAAACACCTTGTAC. Its protein product is CASSLTSQNTLY. The full CDR3 is CASSLTSQNTLYF.

Remarks on this clone: Each gene name is a mouse one. The read halts 1 residue ahead of the CDR3 end, with the missing end drawn from the germline J gene. The chain couples TRBV12-1 to TRBJ1-4, with D tentatively TRBD1 (6 bases). CDR3 length equals 14 residues. CDR1 SGHSN and CDR2 HYEKVE come from the germline V gene. V lost 1 base to trimming and J lost 3 bases, with 8 bases between them. CDR3 bases read: TGTGCCAGCTCTCTGTGGGGGCCCAACGAAAGATTATTT. It codes for CASSLWGPNERLF. The entire CDR3 reads CASSLWGPNERLFF.

Points on this clone: Any gene name here is a mouse gene name. The read falls 1 residue short of the CDR3 end, and the missing part is taken from the germline J gene. The chain couples TRBV13-2 to TRBJ1-5; no clear D gene. The CDR3 runs to 14 residues. V was pared by 0 bases and J by 3 bases, with 7 bases between. The V gene's germline CDR1 is NNHNN and CDR2 SYGAGS (reference sequence). CDR3 amino acids: CASGDAGLNQAPLF. The sequenced CDR3 bases are TGTGCCAGCGGTGATGCGGGCCTCAACCAGGCTCCGCTT.